This T cell receptor (beta chain) was sequenced for a study of T cell repertoires in aging, cancer and after chemotherapy. Background on the study: Glioblastoma patients receiving temozolomide-based therapy gave paired samples before and after chemotherapy.

In this sample, this clonotype is large. The antigen is not known. Rearranged V-D-J TRB sequences were amplified with a mixed TRB-A/B primer pool. One entry per CDR3 protein, called by TCRdb with MiXCR from the multiplex PCR reads. The repertoire consists of around 830 distinct CDR3 sequences, with about 30% occurring once and the leading ten covering roughly 12%. The V end lost 6 bases, the J end lost 0 bases, and 8 bases lay between the germline ends. Germline lookup yields CDR1 LNHDA and CDR2 SQIVND (reference sequence). This CDR3 contains 14 residues. TCR beta rearrangements were amplified from peripheral blood genomic DNA. Whole-study results and caveats: Rebound thymic output was suggested by rising median generation probability during chemotherapy in each cancer cohort.

The chain combines TRBV19 with TRBJ1-4; unclear D gene. Sequenced sample: blood. The sequence was collected from a human donor with a solid tumor. The CDR3 DNA reads TGTGCCAGTAGAGAAGGCGCAACTAATGAAAAACTGTTTTTT. Protein: CASREGATNEKLFF. The whole variable domain, filled in from reference TRBV19 and TRBJ1-4, reads DGGITQSPKYLFRKEGQNVTLSCEQNLNHDAMYWYRQDPGQGLRLIYYSQIVNDFQKGDIAEGYSVSREKKESFPLTVTSAQKNPTAFYLCASREGATNEKLFFGSGTQLSVL.